This T cell receptor beta chain was sequenced during a study of vaccination and CD4 T cells after COVID-19. Across the study: Overlapping spike pools from SARS-CoV-2 and HCoV-NL63, HCoV-OC43 and HCoV-229E served as culture stimuli.

Once obtained from cultured CD4+ T cells, the DNA was sequenced using the Oncomine TCR Beta short-read assay. MiXCR was run by TCRdb on the PCR reads, yielding one entry per CDR3 protein. In the table there are around 14,000 distinct CDR3 sequences, 52% of which are singletons. Overall study results and limits: For convalescent patients, 304 of the 307 vaccine-specific clones analyzed were classified as spike mono-reactive.

The CDR3 is 15 amino acids. V was cut by 5 bases and J by 3 bases, with 16 bases left in between. CDR1 is DFQATT and CDR2 is SNEGSKA in the germline V gene (reference sequence). The treatment is: roughly 10-day PBMC culture with coronavirus spike peptide pools or control peptides (ViraFEST assay). This clonotype appeared a few times. The antigen remains unidentified. The sequence came from a human donor who had recovered from COVID-19. The specimen sequenced was CD4+ T cells from blood, cultured in vitro. The chain is built from TRBV20-1 and TRBJ2-2; D possibly matches TRBD1 or TRBD2 (5 bases each). CDR3 DNA sequence: TGCAGTGCTCTGGGGACGGCCAAGGACACCGGGGAGCTGTTTTTT. Amino acids: CSALGTAKDTGELFF.